This TCR beta chain was recorded in a study of T-cell reconstitution after alpha-beta-depleted transplantation in children. Unique molecular identifiers were built into the TCRbeta library. TCRdb used MiXCR to reprocess the PCR reads, holding one entry per CDR3 protein. The data contain about 610,000 distinct CDR3 sequences, more than 9% of them singletons. This clonotype was seen at least ten times. V lost 1 base, J lost 8 bases, and 24 bases lay in between. Germline assignment: CDR1 SGHKS and CDR2 YYEKEE (reference sequence). The length of the CDR3 is 17 residues. This TCR came from a human donor who donated a stem cell graft to a child with acute myeloid leukemia. The rearrangement links TRBV5-5 to TRBJ2-5; D ambiguous. The sequenced sample was PBMCs from the stem cell graft donor, obtained from the stem cell graft. The CDR3 is CASSLRVAINLQRTQYF. Written as DNA, the CDR3 is TGTGCCAGCAGCTTGAGGGTAGCAATTAATCTTCAAAGAACCCAGTACTTC. Complete variable domain (other parts from reference TRBV5-5 and TRBJ2-5): DAGVTQSPTHLIKTRGQQVTLRCSPISGHKSVSWYQQVLGQGPQFIFQYYEKEERGRGNFPDRFSARQFPNYSSELNVNALLLGDSALYLCASSLRVAINLQRTQYFGPGTRLLVL.